The 12 T cell receptor beta chains listed next were all sequenced from one sample in a study of cytomegalovirus exposure and HLA in healthy donors. Sequenced by immunoSEQ multiplex PCR; TCRdb stores in-frame clones only, minus some. The sample holds roughly 130,000 clones, about 91% seen once. Sequenced material: PBMCs. The receptors originated from a woman aged 18-29 years in good health and CMV-seropositive.

The rearrangement uses TRBV15 and TRBJ1-1, with a weak D call TRBD1 (6 bases). Germline CDR1 LNHNV, CDR2 YYDKDF (reference sequence). V was shortened by 3 bases and J by 5 bases, with 10 bases between the two germline ends. The CDR3 sequence is 13 residues long. The CDR3 region has the DNA TGTGCCACCAGCAGGGGGGCAACGACTGAAGCTTTCTTT. Its protein is CATSRGATTEAFF.

The chain uses TRBV10-3 and TRBJ1-5, with a possible D match to TRBD1 (5 bases). Germline assignment: CDR1 ENHRY and CDR2 SYGVKD. The CDR3 runs to 15 residues. The V gene lost 6 bases and the J gene lost 0 bases, with 12 bases spanning the gap. CDR3 region: CAIREGLISNQPQHF. In nucleotides, the CDR3 is TGTGCCATCAGGGAGGGGCTGATTAGCAATCAGCCCCAGCATTTT.

The V call is TRBV4-3, the J call TRBJ1-2; tentatively, D is TRBD1 (6 bases). Germline V gives CDR1 LGHNA, CDR2 YSLEER. V was cut by 0 bases and J by 7 bases, with 15 bases left in between. The CDR3 has 15 residues. CDR3: CASSQDPGDLGGYTF. The CDR3, as DNA: TGCGCCAGCAGCCAAGATCCAGGGGATTTGGGTGGCTACACCTTC.

This sequence joins TRBV15 and TRBJ2-4; possibly TRBD2 for D (5 bases). Trimming shortened V by 0 bases and J by 7 bases, and 13 bases separated the two germline ends. The CDR3 spans 15 residues. The germline gives CDR1 LNHNV, CDR2 YYDKDF (reference sequence). The CDR3 loop is CATSRDAGGMNIQYF. The CDR3 DNA reads TGTGCCACCAGCAGAGATGCCGGAGGTATGAACATTCAGTACTTC.

This sequence joins TRBV6-1 and TRBJ2-7, with D possibly TRBD1 on 7 matching bases. This CDR3 contains 16 residues. The germline V gene encodes CDR1 MNHNS and CDR2 SASEGT. Between the trimmed V and J ends, which lost 1 base and 3 bases, there was a span of 16 bases. DNA of the CDR3: TGTGCCAGCAGTGAAGGCAATTACAGGGGAGGCTACGAGCAGTACTTC. It translates to CASSEGNYRGGYEQYF.

CDR3 region: CASSQFTGASGYEQYF. The CDR3 nucleotides read TGTGCCAGCAGCCAGTTCACAGGGGCCTCTGGGTACGAGCAGTACTTC. The chain links TRBV7-8 to TRBJ2-7; 7 bases map to TRBD1. Germline V gives CDR1 SGHVS, CDR2 FQNEAQ. The V gene end was trimmed by 5 bases and the J gene end by 4 bases; junction bases not matched to a gene: 14. This CDR3 has 16 amino acids.

The CDR3 is CASSLAPNEQFF. In nucleotides, the CDR3 is TGTGCCAGCAGCTTGGCTCCCAATGAGCAGTTCTTC. V gene TRBV5-4 combines with J gene TRBJ2-1; D is unresolved. Trimming cost V 0 bases and J 6 bases, with 4 bases left between them. The CDR3 contains 12 residues. From germline, CDR1 is SGHNT and CDR2 YYREEE (reference sequence).

The chain employs TRBV5-4 and TRBJ1-6; possible D gene TRBD1, 5 bases. The CDR3 runs to 15 residues. V was pared by 5 bases and J by 7 bases, with 16 bases between. CDR1 is SGHNT and CDR2 is YYREEE in the germline V gene (reference sequence). The chain's CDR3 is CASSFLGHTNSPLHF. CDR3 nucleotides: TGTGCCAGCAGTTTCCTCGGACACACCAATTCACCCCTCCACTTT.

The chain uses TRBV7-6 and TRBJ1-4; D is undetermined. Germline V lookup: CDR1 SGHVS, CDR2 FNYEAQ. CDR3 length: 13 residues. V was clipped by 2 bases and J by 5 bases, with 6 bases between them. CDR3: CASSLIQNEKLFF. CDR3 DNA: TGTGCCAGCAGCTTAATACAAAATGAAAAACTGTTTTTT.

V is TRBV9 and J is TRBJ2-2; 8 nucleotides match TRBD1. The ends lost 3 bases at V and 0 bases at J; junction bases unmatched: 4. This CDR3 contains 16 residues. Germline loops: CDR1 SGDLS, CDR2 YYNGEE. The CDR3 is CASSAADRANTGELFF. The CDR3, as DNA: TGTGCCAGCAGCGCCGCGGACAGGGCGAACACCGGGGAGCTGTTTTTT.

The gene calls are TRBV7-2 and TRBJ2-4; weak D call: TRBD1 (5 bases). The CDR3 runs 13 residues. The V and J ends lost 2 bases and 7 bases respectively, with 9 bases between them. Germline V CDR1 and CDR2: SGHTA, FQGNSA. CDR3 region: CASSLRQMNIQYF. The CDR3 nucleotides are TGTGCCAGCAGCTTACGACAGATGAACATTCAGTACTTC.

The rearrangement links TRBV5-4 to TRBJ1-6; D call uncertain. Germline lookup yields CDR1 SGHNT and CDR2 YYREEE (reference sequence). The CDR3 has 16 residues. V lost 1 base, J lost 7 bases, and 15 bases lay in between. The CDR3 sequence: CASSLNSGVRNSPLHF. CDR3 sequence (DNA): TGTGCCAGCAGCTTGAATTCCGGGGTAAGAAATTCACCCCTCCACTTT.